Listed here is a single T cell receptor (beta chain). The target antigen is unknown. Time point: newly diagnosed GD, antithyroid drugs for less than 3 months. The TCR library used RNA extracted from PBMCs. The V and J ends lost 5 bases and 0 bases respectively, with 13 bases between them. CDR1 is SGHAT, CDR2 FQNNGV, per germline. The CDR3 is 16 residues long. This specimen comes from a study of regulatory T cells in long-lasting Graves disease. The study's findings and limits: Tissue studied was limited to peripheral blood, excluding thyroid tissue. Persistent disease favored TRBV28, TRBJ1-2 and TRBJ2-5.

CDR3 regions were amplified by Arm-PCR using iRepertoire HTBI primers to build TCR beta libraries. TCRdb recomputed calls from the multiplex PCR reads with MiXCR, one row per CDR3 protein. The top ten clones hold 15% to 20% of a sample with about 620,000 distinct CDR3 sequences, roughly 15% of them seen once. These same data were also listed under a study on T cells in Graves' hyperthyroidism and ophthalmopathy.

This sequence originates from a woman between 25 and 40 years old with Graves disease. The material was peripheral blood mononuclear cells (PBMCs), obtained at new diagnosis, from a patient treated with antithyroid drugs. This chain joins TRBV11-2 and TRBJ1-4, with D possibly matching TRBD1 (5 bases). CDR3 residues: CASSRGLLATNEKLFF. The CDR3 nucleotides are TGTGCCAGCAGCCGGGGACTTCTAGCAACTAATGAAAAACTGTTTTTT.